Below are 6 T cell receptor beta chains sequenced from a single sample in a study of sequential checkpoint blockade in melanoma. The repertoire was sequenced with immunoSEQ multiplex PCR; TCRdb's copy has only in-frame clones and lacks some. The sample has about 13,000 clones; roughly three quarters are singletons. Treatment described: randomized to nivolumab then ipilimumab (arm A) or the reverse (arm B). Here the sequenced sample was CD8+ T cells sorted from blood (inferred from file names), taken from a patient given nivolumab and ipilimumab in sequence. The origin of the receptors is a human patient with melanoma. Some clones in this sample may be carry-over from other donors' samples.

The V call is TRBV27, the J call TRBJ1-2, with D possibly matching TRBD1 (5 bases). CDR1 is MNHEY and CDR2 is SMNVEV in the germline V gene (reference sequence). The CDR3 totals 12 residues. Trimming removed 6 bases at V and 2 bases at J, with 7 bases between. The CDR3 DNA reads TGTGCCAGCAGCGACAGCAACTATGGCTACACCTTC. This codes for CASSDSNYGYTF.

V usage is TRBV19 and J usage is TRBJ2-1, with 11 bases fitting TRBD2. The CDR3 length is 17 residues. Per germline, CDR1 LNHDA and CDR2 SQIVND (reference sequence). Losses at the gene ends were 10 bases for V and 0 bases for J; bases not matched to a gene: 11. DNA for the CDR3: TGTGCCACCGCATCGACTAGCGGGGCCTACTCCTACAATGAGCAGTTCTTC. Protein sequence: CATASTSGAYSYNEQFF.

This clone appeared many times. CDR3 sequence: CASSSTSGGNYNEQFF. In nucleotides, the CDR3 is TGTGCCAGCAGCTCCACTAGCGGGGGTAACTACAATGAGCAGTTCTTC. The genes are TRBV13 and TRBJ2-1; 11 nucleotides match TRBD2. With V trimmed by 4 bases and J by 3 bases, 5 bases remained unmatched. Germline CDR1 is PRHDT and CDR2 is FYEKMQ (reference sequence). The CDR3 runs 16 residues.

Concerning this clone itself: The sample holds other DNA sequences that translate to the same CDR3. This rearrangement joins TRBV9 to TRBJ2-3; 11 bases line up with TRBD2. The V gene end was trimmed by 2 bases and the J gene end by 2 bases; junction bases not matched to a gene: 4. CDR1 SGDLS and CDR2 YYNGEE come from the germline V gene. The CDR3 covers 16 residues. The CDR3 coding sequence is TGTGCCAGCAGCGTTACTAGCGGGGGCTCCACAGATACGCAGTATTTT. It specifies CASSVTSGGSTDTQYF.

This chain connects TRBV7-9 to TRBJ1-2, with D unclear. Germline CDR1 SEHNR, CDR2 FQNEAQ (reference sequence). The CDR3 runs 15 residues. Deletions cut 5 bases from V and 8 bases from J, with 21 bases between. The CDR3 here is CASSLPRPALWGYTF. The CDR3 nucleotides are TGTGCCAGCAGCCTCCCTAGACCAGCCCTGTGGGGCTACACCTTC.

The chain combines TRBV7-2 with TRBJ2-1, with 8 bases fitting TRBD1. V was pared by 5 bases and J by 7 bases, with 10 bases of the junction left unmatched. CDR1 SGHTA and CDR2 FQGNSA come from the germline V gene. The length of the CDR3 is 15 residues. The DNA of the CDR3 is TGTGCCAGCAGCCCTTACACTCAGGGGGCAAATGAGCAGTTCTTC. This codes for CASSPYTQGANEQFF.